These 30 T cell receptor beta chains share one sample of origin, sequenced in a study of blood T cell repertoires in COVID-19. Only in-frame clones appear in the TCRdb table, and some are missing; sequencing was by immunoSEQ multiplex PCR. The table has around 300,000 clones, just over 90% seen once. Sequenced sample: peripheral blood. The receptors here all came from a woman aged 30 to 39 with COVID-19, enrolled during active disease.

V gene TRBV18 combines with J gene TRBJ2-1; 9 bases agree with TRBD2. This CDR3 has 16 amino acids. Germline V gene sequence: CDR1 KGHSH, CDR2 LQKENI. The junction had 9 bases not matched to a gene; V was cut back by 4 bases and J by 5 bases. The CDR3 spells CASSQPSGRYNNEQFF. CDR3 DNA sequence: TGTGCCAGCTCACAACCAAGCGGGAGGTACAACAATGAGCAGTTCTTC.

The V gene is TRBV6-5, the J gene TRBJ1-5; D remains unclear. The V gene's germline CDR1 is MNHEY and CDR2 SVGAGI. The CDR3 covers 15 residues. V lost 8 bases and J 2 bases, leaving 16 bases between the germline ends. Here the CDR3 reads CASLGALFGNQPQHF. In DNA form, the CDR3 reads TGTGCCAGCTTGGGAGCTTTGTTTGGCAATCAGCCCCAGCATTTT.

The chain couples TRBV7-8 to TRBJ1-2; D is undetermined. CDR1 and CDR2 from the germline V gene are SGHVS and FQNEAQ. The CDR3 runs to 14 residues. V was clipped by 1 base and J by 4 bases, with 10 bases between them. The CDR3 spells CASSLVLRGYGYTF. CDR3 DNA sequence: TGTGCCAGCAGCTTAGTCCTGCGGGGCTATGGCTACACCTTC.

V usage is TRBV11-2 and J usage is TRBJ1-5, with D hard to call. Germline loops: CDR1 SGHAT, CDR2 FQNNGV. There are 15 residues in the CDR3. Deletions cut 2 bases from V and 2 bases from J, with 10 bases between. The CDR3 protein is CASSLHGEGNQPQHF. The DNA of the CDR3 is TGTGCCAGCAGCTTACACGGTGAGGGCAATCAGCCCCAGCATTTT.

The CDR3 coding sequence is TGCGCCAGCAGCTTGGGGACAGACCCTAACTATGGCTACACCTTC. Amino acid sequence: CASSLGTDPNYGYTF. This rearrangement joins TRBV5-1 to TRBJ1-2; a weak D match, TRBD1 (6 bases). Germline V lookup: CDR1 SGHRS, CDR2 YFSETQ. This CDR3 is 15 amino acids long. V dropped 0 bases and J dropped 0 bases, with 9 bases sitting between them.

V gene TRBV11-2 combines with J gene TRBJ2-7; 16 bases align to TRBD2. J was trimmed by 6 bases and V by 2 bases; bases with no gene match: 13. CDR1 is SGHAT, CDR2 FQNNGV, per germline. This CDR3 region has 19 residues. This chain's CDR3 is CASSLISRGTSGRAGEQYF. For the CDR3, the DNA is TGTGCCAGCAGCTTAATTAGCCGAGGGACTAGCGGGAGGGCCGGCGAGCAGTACTTC. The full variable domain, rest sourced from reference TRBV11-2 and TRBJ2-7, is EAGVAQSPRYKIIEKRQSVAFWCNPISGHATLYWYQQILGQGPKLLIQFQNNGVVDDSQLPKDRFSAERLKGVDSTLKIQPAKLEDSAVYLCASSLISRGTSGRAGEQYFGPGTRLTVT.

This clone was seen once. This chain uses TRBV7-8 with TRBJ2-1; D is ambiguous. V was pared by 6 bases and J by 4 bases, with 4 bases between. Germline lookup yields CDR1 SGHVS and CDR2 FQNEAQ. The CDR3 has 11 amino acids. The CDR3 is CASSRYNEQFF. As DNA, the CDR3 is TGTGCCAGCAGTCGGTACAATGAGCAGTTCTTC. Combining the CDR3 with reference TRBV7-8 and TRBJ2-1 gives the whole variable domain GAGVSQSPRYKVAKRGQDVALRCDPISGHVSLFWYQQALGQGPEFLTYFQNEAQLDKSGLPSDRFFAERPEGSVSTLKIQRTQQEDSAVYLCASSRYNEQFFGPGTRLTVL.

The chain combines TRBV6-5 with TRBJ2-7; 7 bases fit TRBD1. Unmatched junction bases numbered 7, after V lost 0 bases and J lost 2 bases. The CDR3 runs to 16 residues. Per the germline V gene, CDR1 is MNHEY and CDR2 is SVGAGI. The CDR3 region is CASSYSLTGRTYEQYF. DNA of the CDR3: TGTGCCAGCAGTTACTCCCTGACAGGGAGAACCTACGAGCAGTACTTC.

This chain links TRBV5-6 with TRBJ2-7; TRBD2 might be the D (6 bases). Between the trimmed V and J ends, which lost 1 base and 2 bases, there was a span of 13 bases. The germline gives CDR1 SGHDT, CDR2 YYEEEE. The CDR3 is made up of 15 amino acids. CDR3 nucleotide sequence: TGTGCCAGCAGCTTGCAACTAGCATCACCCTACGAGCAGTACTTC. This codes for CASSLQLASPYEQYF.

The rearrangement uses TRBV6-2 or TRBV6-3 and TRBJ2-3; perhaps TRBD1 as D (5 bases). The germline gives CDR1 MNHEY, CDR2 SVGEGT. Trimming pared 3 bases from V and 4 bases from J, leaving 20 bases between. CDR3 size: 17 residues. In DNA form, the CDR3 reads TGTGCCAGCAGTTATTTTGTCGGCAGGGCCCTTGCAGATACGCAGTATTTT. It translates to CASSYFVGRALADTQYF.

This clone has a single count. The DNA for the CDR3 is TGTGCCAGTAGTACAACCGGGACAACGTTCTATGGCTACACCTTC. Translated, it gives CASSTTGTTFYGYTF. The rearrangement joins TRBV19 to TRBJ1-2, with a possible D match to TRBD1 (6 bases). The germline V and J ends were trimmed by 4 bases and 4 bases, with 16 bases remaining between them. The CDR3 is made up of 15 amino acids. Looked up from germline, CDR1 is LNHDA and CDR2 is SQIVND (reference sequence).

The chain joins TRBV18 to TRBJ2-7, with TRBD2 matching 11 bases. The germline gives CDR1 KGHSH, CDR2 LQKENI. V shed 3 bases, J shed 3 bases, and the junction held 7 bases outside the gene matches. The CDR3 length is 16 residues. The CDR3 is CASSPPTGTSGYEQYF. In DNA form, the CDR3 reads TGTGCCAGCTCACCCCCCACCGGGACTAGCGGCTACGAGCAGTACTTC.

CDR3 nucleotides: TGTGCCAGCAGTCTCGGGACAGGGCGTTCAGATACGCAGTATTTT. This codes for CASSLGTGRSDTQYF. The chain recombines TRBV27 with TRBJ2-3; 9 bases line up with TRBD1. J lost 4 bases, V lost 5 bases, and 7 bases had no gene match. The CDR3 extends over 15 amino acids. CDR1 is MNHEY, CDR2 SMNVEV, per germline (reference sequence).

The gene calls are TRBV9 and TRBJ2-3, with 11 bases identical to TRBD1. CDR1 SGDLS and CDR2 YYNGEE come from the germline V gene. The CDR3 has 17 residues. Losses at the gene ends were 1 base for V and 0 bases for J; bases not matched to a gene: 4. The CDR3 DNA reads TGTGCCAGCAGCGTATGGGACAGGGGGTTCAGCACAGATACGCAGTATTTT. This translates into CASSVWDRGFSTDTQYF.

The CDR3 nucleotides are TGTGCCAGCAGCCAAGAGACCGGGGGGAATCAGCCCCAGCATTTT. Protein: CASSQETGGNQPQHF. This chain uses TRBV7-2 with TRBJ1-5; weak D call: TRBD1 (5 bases). The V and J ends lost 5 bases and 4 bases respectively, with 15 bases between them. CDR3 length: 15 residues. Germline V CDR1 and CDR2: SGHTA, FQGNSA. The variable domain in full, completed from reference TRBV7-2 and TRBJ1-5, reads GAGVSQSPSNKVTEKGKDVELRCDPISGHTALYWYRQSLGQGLEFLIYFQGNSAPDKSGLPSDRFSAERTGGSVSTLTIQRTQQEDSAVYLCASSQETGGNQPQHFGDGTRLSIL.

The V gene is TRBV27, the J gene TRBJ2-7; D gene unclear. This CDR3 has 14 residues. Germline loops: CDR1 MNHEY, CDR2 SMNVEV (reference sequence). Deletions cut 2 bases from V and 0 bases from J, with 8 bases between. CDR3 residues: CASSLGLSSYEQYF. CDR3 in DNA: TGTGCCAGCAGTTTAGGGCTCAGCTCCTACGAGCAGTACTTC.

The chain carries TRBV30 and TRBJ1-4; tentative D call: TRBD1 (5 bases). The V end was cut by 7 bases, the J end by 11 bases, with 17 bases between. CDR3 length: 12 amino acids. The V gene's germline CDR1 is GTSNPN and CDR2 SVGIG (reference sequence). CDR3 DNA: TGTGCCTTATACTCTGGGGGGGGGAAACTGTTTTTT. This codes for CALYSGGGKLFF.

The rearrangement uses TRBV29-1 and TRBJ2-7, with TRBD2 identical over 8 bases. The ends lost 7 bases at V and 0 bases at J; junction bases unmatched: 8. The CDR3 length is 14 residues. Germline V CDR1 and CDR2: SQVTM, ANQGSEA. The CDR3 coding sequence is TGCAGCGCTCGGGGGGGGGCGAACTCCTACGAGCAGTACTTC. It encodes CSARGGANSYEQYF.

The rearrangement joins TRBV2 to TRBJ2-7; TRBD2 matches at 13 bases. Germline V gene data show CDR1 as SNHLY and CDR2 as FYNNEI. Trimming cost V 4 bases and J 3 bases; bases outside gene matches: 3. This CDR3 is built from 15 residues. CDR3 region: CASSGGLAGNYEQYF. The CDR3 DNA reads as TGTGCCAGCAGTGGGGGACTAGCGGGAAACTACGAGCAGTACTTC.

This chain uses TRBV2 with TRBJ1-4; D may be TRBD1 (6 bases). V lost 5 bases and J 4 bases, leaving 14 bases between the germline ends. Per germline, CDR1 SNHLY and CDR2 FYNNEI. The CDR3 length is 15 residues. The CDR3 DNA sequence: TGTGCCAGCAGTCAAACCGGACAGCTTAATGAAAAACTGTTTTTT. This sequence encodes CASSQTGQLNEKLFF.

In its sample, this clone was seen once. The rearrangement joins TRBV11-2 to TRBJ1-5; unclear D gene. CDR3 length: 15 residues. The V gene lost 5 bases and the J gene lost 2 bases, with 13 bases spanning the gap. Germline V gives CDR1 SGHAT, CDR2 FQNNGV. CDR3: CASSRSIRGNQPQHF. The DNA for the CDR3 is TGTGCCAGCAGCCGAAGTATCCGGGGCAATCAGCCCCAGCATTTT.

The rearrangement uses TRBV5-1 and TRBJ1-3; 8 bases map to TRBD1. CDR1 and CDR2 from the germline V gene are SGHRS and YFSETQ. The CDR3 spans 16 residues. The junction had 7 bases not matched to a gene; V was cut back by 4 bases and J by 1 base. The CDR3 nucleotides are TGCGCCAGCAGCCCACCGACAGGGGATTCTGGAAACACCATATATTTT. Its translation is CASSPPTGDSGNTIYF.

This clone came up once. This chain joins TRBV5-4 and TRBJ1-1, with a possible D match to TRBD1 (5 bases). CDR1 and CDR2 (germline): SGHNT, YYREEE (reference sequence). The CDR3 length is 15 residues. V shed 2 bases and J shed 4 bases, with 15 bases lying between them. The DNA for the CDR3 is TGTGCCAGCAGCTTTGGAGGGGACCGTGGCACTGAAGCTTTCTTT. Amino acids: CASSFGGDRGTEAFF.

The count of this clone is one. The chain couples TRBV13 to TRBJ2-3; D remains ambiguous. From germline, CDR1 is PRHDT and CDR2 FYEKMQ (reference sequence). Trimming shortened V by 4 bases and J by 8 bases, and 13 bases separated the two germline ends. This CDR3 contains 13 residues. The DNA of the CDR3 is TGTGCCAGCAGCTATAATACGAGGCGTACGCAGTATTTT. Its protein product is CASSYNTRRTQYF.

This chain links TRBV21-1 with TRBJ2-7; the D call of TRBD1 is as the table states it, not checked on the DNA. TRBV21-1 is tagged as a pseudogene. The CDR3 extends over 14 amino acids. CDR3 region: CASSRDRGTYEQYF. CDR3 in DNA: TGTGCCAGCAGCAGAGACAGGGGCACCTACGAGCAGTACTTC.

V gene TRBV18 combines with J gene TRBJ1-1; the D gene is possibly TRBD1 (5 bases). Trimming pared 1 base from V and 3 bases from J, leaving 21 bases between. The CDR3 runs 18 residues. The V gene's germline CDR1 is KGHSH and CDR2 LQKENI. The CDR3 region is CASSPRRDSISADTEAFF. CDR3 DNA: TGTGCCAGCTCACCACGGCGGGACTCCATCTCGGCGGACACTGAAGCTTTCTTT.

The genes are TRBV19 and TRBJ2-7, with a tentative D call TRBD2 (6 bases). Trimming cost V 5 bases and J 4 bases, with 12 bases left between them. The germline CDR1 and CDR2 sequences are LNHDA and SQIVND (reference sequence). The CDR3 has 13 residues. The CDR3 nucleotides read TGTGCCAGTAGTCTGACTAGGGATTACGAGCAGTACTTC. Translated, it gives CASSLTRDYEQYF. The full variable domain, rest sourced from reference TRBV19 and TRBJ2-7, is DGGITQSPKYLFRKEGQNVTLSCEQNLNHDAMYWYRQDPGQGLRLIYYSQIVNDFQKGDIAEGYSVSREKKESFPLTVTSAQKNPTAFYLCASSLTRDYEQYFGPGTRLTVT.

This sequence joins TRBV6-5 and TRBJ2-7, with TRBD1 identical over 11 bases. This CDR3 is 14 amino acids long. Germline values: CDR1 MNHEY, CDR2 SVGAGI. The trim removed 4 bases at V and 2 bases at J, leaving 1 base unmatched. The CDR3 region has the DNA TGTGCCAGCAGTTGGACAGGGGGCCCCTACGAGCAGTACTTC. As protein: CASSWTGGPYEQYF.

The chain has TRBV19 and TRBJ2-7, with a weak D call TRBD1 (6 bases). Germline lookup yields CDR1 LNHDA and CDR2 SQIVND (reference sequence). Trimming removed 4 bases from V and 4 bases from J, with 14 bases in between. This CDR3 contains 14 residues. The CDR3 reads CASSTGATAYEQYF. CDR3 coding DNA: TGTGCCAGTAGTACAGGGGCCACCGCTTACGAGCAGTACTTC.

This clone was detected a few times. This sequence joins TRBV11-3 and TRBJ2-3, with 8 bases identical to TRBD1. After removal of 5 bases from V and 6 bases from J, the junction contained 16 bases not matched to a gene. Germline CDR1 and CDR2: SGHNT and YENEEA. The length of the CDR3 is 17 residues. The CDR3 protein is CASSSRVLAGGSDTQYF. CDR3 DNA: TGTGCCAGCAGCAGCCGTGTTTTGGCAGGGGGCTCCGATACGCAGTATTTT.